Many counts were recorded for the clone carrying this T cell receptor (beta chain). Its antigen is still unknown. This CDR3 spans 16 amino acids. Germline CDR1 DFQATT, CDR2 SNEGSKA (reference sequence). Trimming cost V 0 bases and J 6 bases; bases outside gene matches: 10. This sample is part of a study of T cells after yellow fever vaccination. Notes on the study in general: When the response was secondary, it was weaker but reached its peak faster, day 5 versus 15.

From the 5' RACE reads, TCRdb called clonotypes with MiXCR, one entry per CDR3 protein. Of about 140,000 distinct CDR3 sequences detected, over 7% appear once; the ten largest clones hold roughly 0.77%. The chain combines TRBV20-1 with TRBJ2-2; 7 nucleotides match TRBD2. This TCR derives from a man younger than 40 who received the YFV17D yellow fever vaccine. Specimen: CD4+ T cells sorted from PBMCs, collected 5 days after the yellow fever booster vaccination. CDR3 DNA sequence: TGCAGTGCTAGAGACCCTAGGGCGGGAGAAGCCGGGGAGCTGTTTTTT. It yields the protein CSARDPRAGEAGELFF.